A single sample gave rise to the 30 T cell receptor beta chains below, sequenced in a study of T cells in Graves' hyperthyroidism and ophthalmopathy. Amplification of TCR beta CDR3 regions used RNA as the template. Initially, a first-round RT-PCR of the TCR CDR3 employed the HTBI primer set. One entry per CDR3 protein results from TCRdb running MiXCR on the multiplex PCR reads. The sample records approximately 300,000 distinct CDR3 sequences, 15% to 20% being singletons. The sample consisted of blood. These receptors all stem from a young man with Graves' hyperthyroidism.

This clonotype was observed at least ten times. The J gene is TRBJ2-7, the V gene TRBV3-1; TRBD1 matches at 8 bases. The CDR3 runs 15 residues. J gave up 3 bases and V 1 base, and 5 bases lay outside the gene matches. Germline V gene sequence: CDR1 LGHDT, CDR2 YNNKEL (reference sequence). In DNA, the CDR3 is TGTGCCAGCAGCCAAGGAGCAGGGGGCGGCTACGAGCAGTACTTC. Its protein is CASSQGAGGGYEQYF.

The sample holds many counts of this clonotype. The chain carries TRBV5-1 and TRBJ1-1, with D maybe TRBD1 (6 bases). CDR1 is SGHRS and CDR2 is YFSETQ in the germline V gene. V shed 4 bases and J shed 0 bases, with 13 bases lying between them. CDR3 size: 15 residues. In DNA, the CDR3 is TGCGCCAGCAGCCGAGCAGGGGTTATGAACACTGAAGCTTTCTTT. Its translation: CASSRAGVMNTEAFF.

J is TRBJ1-5 and V is TRBV5-1; perhaps TRBD1 as D (5 bases). This CDR3 has 14 amino acids. The germline V gene has CDR1 SGHRS and CDR2 YFSETQ. Trimming shortened V by 0 bases and J by 9 bases, and 13 bases separated the two germline ends. CDR3 protein: CASSLAQGDPPQHF. The CDR3 DNA reads TGCGCCAGCAGCTTGGCGCAGGGCGACCCGCCCCAGCATTTT.

This clonotype has a count of ten or more. The V call is TRBV20-1, the J call TRBJ1-2; D possibly corresponds to TRBD1 (5 bases). The V end lost 2 bases, the J end lost 1 base, and 11 bases lay between the germline ends. Germline CDR1 reads DFQATT; CDR2 reads SNEGSKA (reference sequence). CDR3 length: 14 residues. The CDR3 DNA reads as TGCAGTGCTAGATCCCCGGGACTTAACTATGGCTACACCTTC. It is translated as CSARSPGLNYGYTF.

This clonotype was counted between two and nine times. The chain combines TRBV20-1 with TRBJ1-5; D might be TRBD1 (6 bases). V lost 0 bases to trimming and J lost 9 bases, with 12 bases between them. The CDR3 covers 13 residues. CDR1 is DFQATT, CDR2 SNEGSKA, per germline (reference sequence). Here the CDR3 reads CSARDSGARPQHF. CDR3 coding DNA: TGCAGTGCTAGAGATTCGGGGGCCAGGCCCCAGCATTTT.

About this clonotype: A read error may account for a junction end that differs from germline. The chain uses TRBV13 and TRBJ2-7; the D gene is possibly TRBD1 (5 bases). Germline assignment: CDR1 PRHDT and CDR2 FYEKMQ (reference sequence). The CDR3 spans 12 residues. The CDR3 reads CASSLRGYEQCF. CDR3 sequence (DNA): TGTGCCAGCAGCTTAAGGGGATACGAGCAGTGCTTC.

This CDR3 reads CASGSGLAGATDTQYF. DNA of the CDR3: TGTGCTAGTGGATCAGGCTTAGCGGGAGCCACAGATACGCAGTATTTT. The chain employs TRBV12-5 and TRBJ2-3; 9 nucleotides align to TRBD2. The CDR3 has 16 amino acids. The junction had 9 bases not matched to a gene; V was cut back by 6 bases and J by 2 bases. The germline V gene encodes CDR1 LGHNT and CDR2 FRNRAP.

V usage is TRBV2 and J usage is TRBJ2-5, with D tentatively TRBD2 (6 bases). The CDR3 has 14 amino acids. Germline V lookup: CDR1 SNHLY, CDR2 FYNNEI. V lost 5 bases and J 5 bases, leaving 15 bases between the germline ends. CDR3 DNA: TGTGCCAGCAGTCCCGGGACTCGTGCCGAGACCCAGTACTTC. Translating gives CASSPGTRAETQYF.

This clonotype has ten or more counts. It may be a read error: a sequence one base away is much more abundant. V is TRBV18 and J is TRBJ2-2; D may be TRBD1 or TRBD2 (5 bases each). The CDR3 spans 15 residues. The germline V gene encodes CDR1 KGHSH and CDR2 LQKENI. CDR3 nucleotides: TGTGCCAGCTCAAGAGCCGAACAAGGGACCGGGGAGCTGGTTTTT. Translated: CASSRAEQGTGELVF.

The sample holds many counts of this clonotype. The genes are TRBV24-1 and TRBJ1-1, with D possibly being TRBD1 (5 bases). V was shortened by 2 bases and J by 2 bases, with 11 bases between the two germline ends. Germline values: CDR1 KGHDR, CDR2 SFDVKD. This CDR3 has 15 amino acids. In DNA, the CDR3 is TGTGCCACCAGTGATTCACGGGGGGGAAACACTGAAGCTTTCTTT. It translates to CATSDSRGGNTEAFF.

This clonotype was seen ten or more times. The V call is TRBV3-1, the J call TRBJ2-7; a weak D match, TRBD2 (5 bases). Trimming removed 4 bases at V and 5 bases at J, with 15 bases between. CDR3 length: 14 residues. Germline-derived CDR1 and CDR2 are LGHDT and YNNKEL (reference sequence). CDR3 DNA: TGTGCCAGCAGCCGTAGTGAGGGTAAAGACGAGCAGTACTTC. It yields the protein CASSRSEGKDEQYF.

This clonotype was recorded many times. The V call is TRBV20-1, the J call TRBJ2-5; D may correspond to TRBD1 or TRBD2 (5 bases each). Trimming shortened V by 6 bases and J by 1 base, and 15 bases separated the two germline ends. The germline CDR1 and CDR2 sequences are DFQATT and SNEGSKA (reference sequence). This CDR3 is built from 14 residues. Here the CDR3 reads CSALSGPLQETQYF. The CDR3 DNA sequence: TGCAGTGCCTTATCGGGACCGCTCCAAGAGACCCAGTACTTC.

There are many counts of this clonotype. CDR3 nucleotide sequence: TGTGCCAGCTCACCACAGGGAAAGGAGCAGTACTTC. As protein: CASSPQGKEQYF. The gene calls are TRBV18 and TRBJ2-7; D unresolved. The CDR3 has 12 residues. CDR1 is KGHSH, CDR2 LQKENI, per germline. V lost 1 base, J lost 7 bases, and 8 bases lay in between.

This clonotype has at least ten counts. The chain is built from TRBV27 and TRBJ1-6; D is ambiguous. The CDR3 has 14 amino acids. Between the trimmed V and J ends, which lost 3 bases and 4 bases, there was a span of 7 bases. Per germline, CDR1 MNHEY and CDR2 SMNVEV (reference sequence). The CDR3 DNA sequence: TGTGCCAGCAGTTTGACCGCTTATAATTCACCCCTCCACTTT. Its protein is CASSLTAYNSPLHF.

V and J are TRBV20-1 and TRBJ2-5; perhaps D is TRBD1 or TRBD2 (7 bases each). V dropped 6 bases and J dropped 1 base, with 18 bases sitting between them. CDR1 and CDR2 from the germline V gene are DFQATT and SNEGSKA (reference sequence). CDR3 size: 15 residues. CDR3 sequence (DNA): TGCAGTGCCGGAAAGCGGGGACAGAGCCAAGAGACCCAGTACTTC. Amino acid sequence: CSAGKRGQSQETQYF.

This clonotype was counted ten times or more. The V gene is TRBV6-2 or TRBV6-3, the J gene TRBJ2-7; 10 nucleotides align to TRBD1. In germline, CDR1 is MNHEY, CDR2 SVGEGT. Germline trimming cut 4 bases from V and 4 bases from J; bases unmatched to any gene: 4. The CDR3 is made up of 14 amino acids. DNA for the CDR3: TGTGCCAGCAGTTGGACAGGGGGTTGGTACGAGCAGTACTTC. Translating gives CASSWTGGWYEQYF.

A few counts support this clonotype. This sequence joins TRBV12-5 and TRBJ2-7; D may correspond to TRBD1 or TRBD2 (6 bases each). The CDR3 sequence is 13 residues long. Trimming pared 6 bases from V and 0 bases from J, leaving 9 bases between. Germline lookup yields CDR1 LGHNT and CDR2 FRNRAP. CDR3 nucleotides: TGTGCTAGTGGCAGGGGACTCTCCTACGAGCAGTACTTC. It codes for CASGRGLSYEQYF.

This clonotype was seen many times. This chain links TRBV7-9 with TRBJ2-3, with D perhaps TRBD2 (7 bases). Between the trimmed V and J ends, which lost 5 bases and 0 bases, there was a span of 12 bases. CDR1 is SEHNR, CDR2 FQNEAQ, per germline (reference sequence). The CDR3 is made up of 15 amino acids. For the CDR3, the DNA is TGTGCCAGCAGCGGGGGGGCCACCAGCACAGATACGCAGTATTTT. Its translation is CASSGGATSTDTQYF. Filled out from reference TRBV7-9 and TRBJ2-3, the complete variable domain reads DTGVSQNPRHKITKRGQNVTFRCDPISEHNRLYWYRQTLGQGPEFLTYFQNEAQLEKSRLLSDRFSAERPKGSFSTLEIQRTEQGDSAMYLCASSGGATSTDTQYFGPGTRLTVL.

The table lists this clonotype with many counts. CDR3 in DNA: TGTGCCAGCAGCTCCAATCCTGCGGATACGCAGTATTTT. The encoded protein is CASSSNPADTQYF. The V gene is TRBV7-3, the J gene TRBJ2-3; D is undetermined. The V end lost 4 bases, the J end lost 6 bases, and 11 bases lay between the germline ends. The CDR3 sequence is 13 residues long. Per the germline V gene, CDR1 is SGHTA and CDR2 is FQGTGA.

This sequence joins TRBV6-1 and TRBJ2-7; TRBD2 matches at 9 bases. Per the germline V gene, CDR1 is MNHNS and CDR2 is SASEGT. CDR3 length: 14 amino acids. V shed 6 bases, J shed 5 bases, and the junction held 8 bases outside the gene matches. CDR3 sequence (DNA): TGTGCCAGCAGAAGAGCGGGAGGAGTGAACGAGCAGTACTTC. It encodes CASRRAGGVNEQYF.

This chain connects TRBV28 to TRBJ2-6; D remains unclear. This CDR3 spans 15 amino acids. V was cut by 10 bases and J by 3 bases, with 16 bases left in between. In germline, CDR1 is MDHEN, CDR2 SYDVKM. CDR3 nucleotide sequence: TGTGCCACCACTCCAGTCGGAGTTGGGGCCAACGTCCTGACTTTC. Amino acid sequence: CATTPVGVGANVLTF.

This clonotype was recorded at least ten times. The chain couples TRBV7-9 to TRBJ1-2; a possible D gene is TRBD1 (6 bases). V was cut by 7 bases and J by 4 bases, with 13 bases left in between. This CDR3 spans 13 amino acids. Per the germline V gene, CDR1 is SEHNR and CDR2 is FQNEAQ (reference sequence). CDR3 in amino acids: CASKGGISYGYTF. As DNA, the CDR3 is TGTGCCAGCAAGGGGGGCATTTCCTATGGCTACACCTTC.

In its sample, this clonotype was seen a few times. The V call is TRBV9, the J call TRBJ1-6; TRBD1 matches at 10 bases. The CDR3 is 19 amino acids. Germline V lookup: CDR1 SGDLS, CDR2 YYNGEE. J gave up 4 bases and V 0 bases, and 10 bases lay outside the gene matches. CDR3: CASSVGPGQGILYNSPLHF. CDR3 DNA sequence: TGTGCCAGCAGCGTAGGACCGGGACAGGGGATACTTTATAATTCACCCCTCCACTTT.

Ten or more counts support this clonotype. The chain is built from TRBV27 and TRBJ2-1; TRBD2 matches 10 bases. This CDR3 region has 13 residues. CDR1 is MNHEY and CDR2 is SMNVEV in the germline V gene (reference sequence). Germline trimming cut 8 bases from V and 8 bases from J; bases unmatched to any gene: 6. The CDR3 loop reads CASGTSGRDEQFF. The CDR3 DNA reads TGTGCCAGCGGAACGAGCGGGAGGGATGAGCAGTTCTTC.

The chain has TRBV19 and TRBJ1-5; no clear D gene. The CDR3 sequence is 13 residues long. V dropped 4 bases and J dropped 4 bases, with 8 bases sitting between them. Germline V gene lookup returns CDR1 LNHDA and CDR2 SQIVND (reference sequence). This CDR3 is CASSTSGNQPQHF. The CDR3 DNA follows: TGTGCCAGTAGTACGTCGGGAAATCAGCCCCAGCATTTT.

This clonotype was seen a handful of times. The chain links TRBV5-8 to TRBJ1-1; the match to TRBD1 covers 10 bases. J lost 10 bases, V lost 3 bases, and 9 bases had no gene match. CDR1 is SGHTS and CDR2 is YDEGEE in the germline V gene. This CDR3 is 14 amino acids long. CDR3 amino acids: CASSWDRGQSAAFF. CDR3 DNA sequence: TGTGCCAGCAGCTGGGACAGGGGACAAAGTGCAGCTTTCTTT.

The sample holds many counts of this clonotype. The chain couples TRBV2 to TRBJ2-7; D tentatively fits TRBD1 or TRBD2 (5 bases each). The CDR3 has 14 residues. The V gene's germline CDR1 is SNHLY and CDR2 FYNNEI. Trimming took 5 bases from V and 4 from J, leaving 15 bases between them. This chain's CDR3 is CASSPGPLVYEQYF. The CDR3 nucleotides are TGTGCCAGCAGTCCGGGACCCCTCGTGTACGAGCAGTACTTC.

The V gene is TRBV6-1, the J gene TRBJ2-1; D gene ambiguous. The V and J ends lost 11 bases and 0 bases respectively, with 17 bases between them. The length of the CDR3 is 15 residues. Germline CDR1 reads MNHNS; CDR2 reads SASEGT. The CDR3 protein is CACLRTVSSYNEQFF. CDR3 coding DNA: TGTGCCTGCCTTAGGACGGTGAGCTCCTACAATGAGCAGTTCTTC.

CDR3 loop: CASSAQTTEPRDYGYTF. CDR3 DNA: TGTGCCAGCAGCGCCCAGACGACGGAGCCCCGTGACTATGGCTACACCTTC. This sequence joins TRBV3-1 and TRBJ1-2; no clear D gene. Trimming cost V 5 bases and J 3 bases, with 22 bases left between them. CDR1 LGHDT and CDR2 YNNKEL come from the germline V gene (reference sequence). CDR3 length: 17 amino acids. Complete variable domain (other parts from reference TRBV3-1 and TRBJ1-2): DTAVSQTPKYLVTQMGNDKSIKCEQNLGHDTMYWYKQDSKKFLKIMFSYNNKELIINETVPNRFSPKSPDKAHLNLHINSLELGDSAVYFCASSAQTTEPRDYGYTFGSGTRLTVV.

DNA of the CDR3: TGTGCCTGGAGGCCCACAGGGGGAAGCTACGAGCAGTACTTC. Translating gives CAWRPTGGSYEQYF. The genes are TRBV30 and TRBJ2-7, with 8 positions matching TRBD1. Germline trimming cut 3 bases from V and 3 bases from J; bases unmatched to any gene: 7. Germline V gives CDR1 GTSNPN, CDR2 SVGIG (reference sequence). This CDR3 has 14 amino acids.